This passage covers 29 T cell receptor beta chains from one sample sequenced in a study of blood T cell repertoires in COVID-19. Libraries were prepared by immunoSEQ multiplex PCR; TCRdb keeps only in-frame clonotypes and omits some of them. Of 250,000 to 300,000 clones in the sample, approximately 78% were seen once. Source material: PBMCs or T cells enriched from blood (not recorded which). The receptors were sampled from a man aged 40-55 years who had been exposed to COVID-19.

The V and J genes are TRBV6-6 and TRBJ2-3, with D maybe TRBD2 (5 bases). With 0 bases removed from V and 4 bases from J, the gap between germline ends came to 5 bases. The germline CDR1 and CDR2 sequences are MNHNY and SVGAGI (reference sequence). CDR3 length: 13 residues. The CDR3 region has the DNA TGTGCCAGCAGTTACTCGCGGGCAGATACGCAGTATTTT. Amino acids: CASSYSRADTQYF.

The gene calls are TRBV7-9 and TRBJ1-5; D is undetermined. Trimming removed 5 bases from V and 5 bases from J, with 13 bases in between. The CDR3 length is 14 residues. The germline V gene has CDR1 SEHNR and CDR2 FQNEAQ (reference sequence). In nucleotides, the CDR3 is TGTGCCAGCAGCCGGGGTACAAACGATCAGCCCCAGCATTTT. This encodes CASSRGTNDQPQHF.

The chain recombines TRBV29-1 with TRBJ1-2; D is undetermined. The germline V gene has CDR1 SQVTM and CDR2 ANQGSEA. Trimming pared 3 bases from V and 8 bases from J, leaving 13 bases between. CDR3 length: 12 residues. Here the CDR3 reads CSVEAVEIGYTF. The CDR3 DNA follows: TGCAGCGTTGAGGCGGTTGAGATCGGCTACACCTTC.

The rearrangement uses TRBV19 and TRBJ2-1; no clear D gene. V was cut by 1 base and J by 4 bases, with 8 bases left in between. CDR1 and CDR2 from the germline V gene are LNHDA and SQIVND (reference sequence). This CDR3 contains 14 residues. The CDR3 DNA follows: TGTGCCAGTAGTATAGGGCTAGAATACAATGAGCAGTTCTTC. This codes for CASSIGLEYNEQFF.

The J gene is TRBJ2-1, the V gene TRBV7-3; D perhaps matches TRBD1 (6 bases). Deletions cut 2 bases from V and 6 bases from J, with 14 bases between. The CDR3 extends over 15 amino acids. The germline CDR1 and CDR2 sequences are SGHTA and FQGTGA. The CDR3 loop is CASSLEQGILNEQFF. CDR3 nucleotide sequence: TGTGCCAGCAGCTTAGAGCAGGGGATACTCAATGAGCAGTTCTTC.

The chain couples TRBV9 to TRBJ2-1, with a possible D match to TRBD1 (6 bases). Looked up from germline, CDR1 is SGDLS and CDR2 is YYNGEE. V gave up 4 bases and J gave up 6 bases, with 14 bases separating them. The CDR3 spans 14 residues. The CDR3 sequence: CASSPGQWGNEQFF. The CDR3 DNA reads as TGTGCCAGCAGCCCCGGACAGTGGGGCAATGAGCAGTTCTTC. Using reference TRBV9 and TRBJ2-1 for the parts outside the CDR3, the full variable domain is DSGVTQTPKHLITATGQRVTLRCSPRSGDLSVYWYQQSLDQGLQFLIQYYNGEERAKGNILERFSAQQFPDLHSELNLSSLELGDSALYFCASSPGQWGNEQFFGPGTRLTVL.

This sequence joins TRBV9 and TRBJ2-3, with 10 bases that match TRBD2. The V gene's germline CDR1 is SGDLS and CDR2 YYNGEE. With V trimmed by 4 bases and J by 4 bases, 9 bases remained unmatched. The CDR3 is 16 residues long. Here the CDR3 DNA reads TGTGCCAGCAGCCCTACCGGGACTAGCGCGTCAGATACGCAGTATTTT. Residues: CASSPTGTSASDTQYF.

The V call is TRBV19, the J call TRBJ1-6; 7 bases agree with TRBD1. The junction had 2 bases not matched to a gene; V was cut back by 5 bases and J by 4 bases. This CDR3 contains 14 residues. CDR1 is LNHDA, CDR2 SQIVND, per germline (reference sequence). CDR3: CASSGTAYNSPLHF. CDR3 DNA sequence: TGTGCCAGTAGTGGGACAGCGTATAATTCACCCCTCCACTTT.

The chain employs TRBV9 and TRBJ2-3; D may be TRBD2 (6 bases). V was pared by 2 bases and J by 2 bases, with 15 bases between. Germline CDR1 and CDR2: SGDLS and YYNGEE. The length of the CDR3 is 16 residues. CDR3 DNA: TGTGCCAGCAGCGTTTCGACGGGACTCGTCACAGATACGCAGTATTTT. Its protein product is CASSVSTGLVTDTQYF.

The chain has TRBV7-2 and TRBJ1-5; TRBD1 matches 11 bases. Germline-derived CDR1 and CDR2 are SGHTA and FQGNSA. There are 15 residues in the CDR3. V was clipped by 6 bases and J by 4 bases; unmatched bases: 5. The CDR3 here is CASRFGTGGNQPQHF. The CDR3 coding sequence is TGTGCCAGCAGATTCGGGACAGGGGGTAATCAGCCCCAGCATTTT. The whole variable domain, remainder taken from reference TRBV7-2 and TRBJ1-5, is GAGVSQSPSNKVTEKGKDVELRCDPISGHTALYWYRQSLGQGLEFLIYFQGNSAPDKSGLPSDRFSAERTGGSVSTLTIQRTQQEDSAVYLCASRFGTGGNQPQHFGDGTRLSIL.

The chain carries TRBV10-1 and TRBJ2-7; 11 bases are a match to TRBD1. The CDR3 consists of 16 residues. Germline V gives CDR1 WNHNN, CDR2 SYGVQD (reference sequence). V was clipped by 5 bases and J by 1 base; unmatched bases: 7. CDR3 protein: CASSPSDRGHSYEQYF. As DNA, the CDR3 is TGCGCCAGCAGTCCCTCGGACAGGGGGCATTCCTACGAGCAGTACTTC.

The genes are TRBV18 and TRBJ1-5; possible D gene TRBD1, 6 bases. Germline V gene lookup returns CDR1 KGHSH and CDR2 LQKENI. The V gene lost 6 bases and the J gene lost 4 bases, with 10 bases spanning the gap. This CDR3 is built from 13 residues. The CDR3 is CASSPTGNQPQHF. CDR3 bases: TGTGCCAGCTCGCCAACAGGGAATCAGCCCCAGCATTTT. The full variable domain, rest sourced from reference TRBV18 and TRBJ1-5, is NAGVMQNPRHLVRRRGQEARLRCSPMKGHSHVYWYRQLPEEGLKFMVYLQKENIIDESGMPKERFSAEFPKEGPSILRIQQVVRGDSAAYFCASSPTGNQPQHFGDGTRLSIL.

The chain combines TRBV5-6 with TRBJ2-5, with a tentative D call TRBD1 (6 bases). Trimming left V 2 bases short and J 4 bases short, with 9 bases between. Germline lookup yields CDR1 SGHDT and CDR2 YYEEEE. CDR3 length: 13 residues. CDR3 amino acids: CASSFLGAETQYF. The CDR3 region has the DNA TGTGCCAGCAGCTTTCTGGGGGCAGAGACCCAGTACTTC. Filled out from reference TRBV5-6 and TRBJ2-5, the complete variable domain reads DAGVTQSPTHLIKTRGQQVTLRCSPKSGHDTVSWYQQALGQGPQFIFQYYEEEERQRGNFPDRFSGHQFPNYSSELNVNALLLGDSALYLCASSFLGAETQYFGPGTRLLVL.

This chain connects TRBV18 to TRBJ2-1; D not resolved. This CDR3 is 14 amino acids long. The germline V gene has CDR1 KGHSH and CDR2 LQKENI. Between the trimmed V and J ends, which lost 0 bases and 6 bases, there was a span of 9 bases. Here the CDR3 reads CASSPPRLTNEQFF. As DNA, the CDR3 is TGTGCCAGCTCACCACCGCGGCTAACCAATGAGCAGTTCTTC.

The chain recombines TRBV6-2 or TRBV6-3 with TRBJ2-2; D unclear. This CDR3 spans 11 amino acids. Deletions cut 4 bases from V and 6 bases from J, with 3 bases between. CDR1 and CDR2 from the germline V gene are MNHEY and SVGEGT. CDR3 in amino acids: CASSSAGELFF. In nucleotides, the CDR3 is TGTGCCAGCAGTTCGGCCGGGGAGCTGTTTTTT.

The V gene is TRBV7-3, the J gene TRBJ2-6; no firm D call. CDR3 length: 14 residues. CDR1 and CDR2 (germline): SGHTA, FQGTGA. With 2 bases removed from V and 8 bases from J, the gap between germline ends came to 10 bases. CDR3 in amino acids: CASSLRFAPNVLTF. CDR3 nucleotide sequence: TGTGCCAGCAGCTTACGGTTTGCTCCCAACGTCCTGACTTTC. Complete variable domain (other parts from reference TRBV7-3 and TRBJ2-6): GAGVSQTPSNKVTEKGKYVELRCDPISGHTALYWYRQSLGQGPEFLIYFQGTGAADDSGLPNDRFFAVRPEGSVSTLKIQRTERGDSAVYLCASSLRFAPNVLTFGAGSRLTVL.

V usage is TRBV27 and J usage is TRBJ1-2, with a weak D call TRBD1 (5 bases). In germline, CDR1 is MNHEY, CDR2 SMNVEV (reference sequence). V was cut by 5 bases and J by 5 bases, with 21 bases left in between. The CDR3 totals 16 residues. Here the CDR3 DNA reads TGTGCCAGCAGTCCGGGGGATGGCCTTTTTGTTTATGGCTACACCTTC. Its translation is CASSPGDGLFVYGYTF.

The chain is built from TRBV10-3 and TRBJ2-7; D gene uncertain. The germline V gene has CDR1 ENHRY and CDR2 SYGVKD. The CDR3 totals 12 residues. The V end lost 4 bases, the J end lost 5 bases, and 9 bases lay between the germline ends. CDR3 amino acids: CAISGRRDEQYF. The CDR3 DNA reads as TGTGCCATCAGTGGAAGACGGGACGAGCAGTACTTC.

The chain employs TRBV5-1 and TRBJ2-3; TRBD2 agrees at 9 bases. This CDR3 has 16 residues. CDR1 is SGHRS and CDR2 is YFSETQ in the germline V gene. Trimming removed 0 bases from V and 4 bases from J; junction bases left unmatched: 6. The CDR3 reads CASSLVASGAADTQYF. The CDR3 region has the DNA TGCGCCAGCAGCTTGGTAGCTAGCGGGGCTGCAGATACGCAGTATTTT.

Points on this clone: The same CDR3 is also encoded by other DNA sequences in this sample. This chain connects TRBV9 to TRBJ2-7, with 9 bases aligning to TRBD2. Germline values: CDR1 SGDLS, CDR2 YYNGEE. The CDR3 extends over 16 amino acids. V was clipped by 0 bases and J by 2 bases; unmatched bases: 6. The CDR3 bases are TGTGCCAGCAGCGTAGGCGGCGGGAGGGGAACCTACGAGCAGTACTTC. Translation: CASSVGGGRGTYEQYF.

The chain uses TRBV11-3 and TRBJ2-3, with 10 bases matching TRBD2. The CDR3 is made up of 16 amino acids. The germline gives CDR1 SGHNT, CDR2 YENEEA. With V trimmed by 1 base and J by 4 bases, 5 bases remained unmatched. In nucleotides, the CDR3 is TGTGCCAGCAGCTTAGGAACTAGCGGGAAGCCAGATACGCAGTATTTT. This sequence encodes CASSLGTSGKPDTQYF.

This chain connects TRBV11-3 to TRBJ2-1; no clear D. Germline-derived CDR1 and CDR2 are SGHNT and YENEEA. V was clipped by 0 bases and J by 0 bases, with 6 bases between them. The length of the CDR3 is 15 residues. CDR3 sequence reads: CASSLDPTSYNEQFF. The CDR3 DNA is TGTGCCAGCAGCTTAGATCCTACCTCCTACAATGAGCAGTTCTTC.

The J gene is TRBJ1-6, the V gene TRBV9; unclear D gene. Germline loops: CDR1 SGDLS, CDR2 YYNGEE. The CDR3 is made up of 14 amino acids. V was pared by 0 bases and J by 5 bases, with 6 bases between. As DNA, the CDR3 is TGTGCCAGCAGCGTAGACAGTCATAATTCACCCCTCCACTTT. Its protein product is CASSVDSHNSPLHF.

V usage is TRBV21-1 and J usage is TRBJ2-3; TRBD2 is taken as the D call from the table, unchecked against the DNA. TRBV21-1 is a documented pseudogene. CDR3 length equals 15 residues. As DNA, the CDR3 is TGTGCCAGCAGGCTAGCGGGAGGGCAGACAGATACGCAGTATTTT. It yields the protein CASRLAGGQTDTQYF.

The DNA of the CDR3 is TGCAGCGCCAGACCCCTCGTATCAGGCGAAGTGTCAGCTCAGCCCCAGCATTTT. It is translated as CSARPLVSGEVSAQPQHF. The chain is built from TRBV29-1 and TRBJ1-5; D is unclear. CDR3 size: 18 residues. V lost 7 bases, J lost 6 bases, and 31 bases lay in between. In germline, CDR1 is SQVTM, CDR2 ANQGSEA.

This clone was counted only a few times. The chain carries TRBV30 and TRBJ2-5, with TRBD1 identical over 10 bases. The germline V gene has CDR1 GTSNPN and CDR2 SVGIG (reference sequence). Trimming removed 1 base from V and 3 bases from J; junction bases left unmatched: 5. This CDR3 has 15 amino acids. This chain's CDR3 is CAWSAGTGVEETQYF. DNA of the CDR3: TGTGCCTGGAGTGCCGGGACAGGGGTAGAAGAGACCCAGTACTTC. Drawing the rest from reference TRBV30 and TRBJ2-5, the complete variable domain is SQTIHQWPATLVQPVGSPLSLECTVEGTSNPNLYWYRQAAGRGLQLLFYSVGIGQISSEVPQNLSASRPQDRQFILSSKKLLLSDSGFYLCAWSAGTGVEETQYFGPGTRLLVL.

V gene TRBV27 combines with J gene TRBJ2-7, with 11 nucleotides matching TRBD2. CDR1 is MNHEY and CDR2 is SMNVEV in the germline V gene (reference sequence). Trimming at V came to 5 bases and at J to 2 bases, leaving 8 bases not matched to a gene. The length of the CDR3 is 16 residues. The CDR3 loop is CASSLPGTSGPYEQYF. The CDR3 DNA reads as TGTGCCAGCAGTCTTCCCGGGACTAGCGGACCCTACGAGCAGTACTTC.

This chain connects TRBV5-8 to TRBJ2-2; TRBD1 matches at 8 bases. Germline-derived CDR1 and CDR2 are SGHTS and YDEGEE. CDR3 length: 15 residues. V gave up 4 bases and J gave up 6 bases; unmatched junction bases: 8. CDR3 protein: CASSPGTGWAGELFF. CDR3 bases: TGTGCCAGCAGCCCCGGGACAGGATGGGCCGGGGAGCTGTTTTTT.

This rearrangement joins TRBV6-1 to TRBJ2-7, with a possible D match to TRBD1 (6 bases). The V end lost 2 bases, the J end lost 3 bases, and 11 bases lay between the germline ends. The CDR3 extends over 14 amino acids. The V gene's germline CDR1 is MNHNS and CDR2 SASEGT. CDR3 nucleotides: TGTGCCAGCAGTGAACTGGGCAGGGGCTACGAGCAGTACTTC. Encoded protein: CASSELGRGYEQYF.